This T cell receptor beta chain was profiled in a study of T cells expressing NK-cell markers. Looking at the study overall: Eight donors were sequenced, of whom seven were HCMV-seropositive, while the remaining one was HCMV-seronegative.

cDNA encoding TCR beta was synthesized via 5'RACE template switching incorporating UMIs. TCRdb reanalyzed the 5' RACE reads, giving one entry per CDR3 protein sequence and no DNA. The sample table includes almost 450,000 distinct CDR3 sequences. The CDR3 covers 14 residues. Germline lookup yields CDR1 SGHTA and CDR2 FQGNSA. Sample: blood T cells: a sorted CD56 or NKG2C T cell subset, CD4+ or CD8+ T cells, or bulk PBMC T cells (not recorded which). The receptor comes from a woman between 18 and 69 years old in good health. The chain couples TRBV7-2 to TRBJ2-7; lacking DNA, the TRBD1 call made by TCRdb goes unchecked. The CDR3 reads CASSLGGALRGQYF.